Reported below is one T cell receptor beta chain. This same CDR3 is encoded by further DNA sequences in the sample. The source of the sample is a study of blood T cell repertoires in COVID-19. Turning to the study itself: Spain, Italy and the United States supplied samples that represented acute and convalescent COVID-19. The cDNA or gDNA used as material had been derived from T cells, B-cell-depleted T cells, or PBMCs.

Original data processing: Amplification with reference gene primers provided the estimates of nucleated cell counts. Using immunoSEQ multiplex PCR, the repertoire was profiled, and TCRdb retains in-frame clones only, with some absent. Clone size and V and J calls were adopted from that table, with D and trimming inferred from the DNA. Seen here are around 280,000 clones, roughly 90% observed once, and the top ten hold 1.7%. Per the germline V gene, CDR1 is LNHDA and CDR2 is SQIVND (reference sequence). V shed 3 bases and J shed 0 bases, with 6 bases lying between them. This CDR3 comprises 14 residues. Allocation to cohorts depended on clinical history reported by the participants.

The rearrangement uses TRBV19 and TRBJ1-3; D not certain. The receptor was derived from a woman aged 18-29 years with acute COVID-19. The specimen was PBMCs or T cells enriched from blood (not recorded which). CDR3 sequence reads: CASSMGSSGNTIYF. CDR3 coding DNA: TGTGCCAGTAGTATGGGGAGCTCTGGAAACACCATATATTTT.